Sequencing of this T cell receptor (beta chain) was carried out in a study of identical twins. After template switching added a universal primer site, the resulting cDNA carried unique molecular identifiers. One entry per CDR3 protein results from TCRdb running MiXCR on the 5' RACE reads. The data show 450,000 to 650,000 distinct CDR3 sequences, roughly 9.9% seen once. The germline V gene has CDR1 SNHLY and CDR2 FYNNEI. The CDR3 totals 10 residues. Deletions cut 8 bases from V and 9 bases from J, with 8 bases between. In addition, the sample was reused for a study of yellow fever vaccine responses in identical twins.

The TCR was taken from a woman under 30 in good health. What was sequenced was PBMCs. The chain is built from TRBV2 and TRBJ2-1; D is unclear. CDR3 region: CASEGGEQFF. CDR3 sequence (DNA): TGTGCCAGCGAAGGCGGTGAGCAGTTCTTC.